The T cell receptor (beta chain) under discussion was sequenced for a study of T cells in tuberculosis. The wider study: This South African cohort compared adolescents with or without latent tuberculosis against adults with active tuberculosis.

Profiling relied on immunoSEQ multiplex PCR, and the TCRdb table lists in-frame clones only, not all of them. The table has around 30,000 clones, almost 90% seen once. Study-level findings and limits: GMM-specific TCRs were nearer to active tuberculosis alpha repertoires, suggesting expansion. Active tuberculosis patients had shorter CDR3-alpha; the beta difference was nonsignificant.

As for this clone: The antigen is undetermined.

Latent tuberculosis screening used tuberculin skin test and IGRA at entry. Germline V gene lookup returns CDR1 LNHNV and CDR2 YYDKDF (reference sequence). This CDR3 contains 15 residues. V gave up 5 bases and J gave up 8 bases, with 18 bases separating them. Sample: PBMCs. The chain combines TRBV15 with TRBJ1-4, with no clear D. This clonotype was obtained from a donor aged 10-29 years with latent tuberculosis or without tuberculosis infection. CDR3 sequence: CATSPPGRRSEKLFF. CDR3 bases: TGTGCCACCAGCCCCCCTGGGAGGAGATCGGAAAAACTGTTTTTT. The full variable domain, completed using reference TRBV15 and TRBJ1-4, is DAMVIQNPRYQVTQFGKPVTLSCSQTLNHNVMYWYQQKSSQAPKLLFHYYDKDFNNEADTPDNFQSRRPNTSFCFLDIRSPGLGDTAMYLCATSPPGRRSEKLFFGSGTQLSVL.